The next 31 T cell receptor beta chains were all read from a single sample in a study of identical twins. TCRdb independently ran MiXCR on the 5' RACE reads; one entry per CDR3 protein. The data show a few hundred thousand distinct CDR3 sequences, about 8.3% seen once. These data also formed part of another study, on yellow fever vaccine responses in identical twins.

The sample taken for sequencing was CD8+ T cells sorted from blood. The receptors originated from a woman in her late teens or twenties in good health.

V gene TRBV4-1 combines with J gene TRBJ2-7; D call uncertain. V lost 4 bases and J 2 bases, leaving 12 bases between the germline ends. The CDR3 contains 14 residues. The V gene's germline CDR1 is MGHRA and CDR2 YSYEKL. CDR3 region: CASSRVVGTYEQYF. The CDR3 DNA reads as TGCGCCAGCAGCCGGGTGGTTGGGACCTACGAGCAGTACTTC.

The genes are TRBV13 and TRBJ1-1, with D unclear. Germline-derived CDR1 and CDR2 are PRHDT and FYEKMQ (reference sequence). V lost 1 base and J lost 8, with 5 bases in between. The CDR3 is made up of 11 amino acids. The CDR3 nucleotides read TGTGCCAGCAGCTTAGCGGGAGAAGCTTTCTTT. Translation: CASSLAGEAFF.

This chain uses TRBV5-1 with TRBJ2-5; D is ambiguous. Looked up from germline, CDR1 is SGHRS and CDR2 is YFSETQ. The CDR3 totals 13 residues. Deletions cut 2 bases from V and 9 bases from J, with 14 bases between. The CDR3 reads CASSFDAPTSQYF. The CDR3 region has the DNA TGCGCCAGCAGCTTTGATGCCCCGACATCCCAGTACTTC.

The V gene is TRBV11-3, the J gene TRBJ2-3; no firm D call. V was cut by 5 bases and J by 5 bases, with 14 bases left in between. CDR1 and CDR2 (germline): SGHNT, YENEEA. This CDR3 spans 14 amino acids. This CDR3 reads CASSPTGRKDTQYF. The CDR3 nucleotides read TGTGCCAGCAGCCCTACCGGGCGGAAAGATACGCAGTATTTT.

This clonotype was counted a few times. V and J are TRBV6-1 and TRBJ2-7; D uncertain. The germline CDR1 and CDR2 sequences are MNHNS and SASEGT. There are 13 residues in the CDR3. V lost 4 bases and J lost 0, with 7 bases in between. CDR3 DNA sequence: TGTGCCAGCAGTGGACGGATCTCCTACGAGCAGTACTTC. Protein sequence: CASSGRISYEQYF.

The sample holds a few counts of this clonotype. The chain recombines TRBV29-1 with TRBJ2-2; TRBD1 matches 10 bases. V dropped 5 bases and J dropped 6; count of bases not matched to a gene: 6. CDR3 size: 14 residues. CDR1 SQVTM and CDR2 ANQGSEA come from the germline V gene. The CDR3 spells CSVRTGTGAGELFF. The CDR3 DNA reads as TGCAGCGTTAGAACCGGGACAGGGGCCGGGGAGCTGTTTTTT.

This clonotype was recorded many times. The V and J genes are TRBV6-4 and TRBJ2-2; 7 bases match TRBD1. This CDR3 region has 16 residues. Germline CDR1 is MRHNA and CDR2 is SNTAGT. V lost 0 bases and J lost 0; bases outside the gene matches: 1. DNA of the CDR3: TGTGCCAGCAGTGACTCAGGACAGGCGAACACCGGGGAGCTGTTTTTT. As protein: CASSDSGQANTGELFF.

This clonotype was counted a few times. The chain has TRBV2 and TRBJ1-1; no firm D call. The germline CDR1 and CDR2 sequences are SNHLY and FYNNEI. The V gene lost 1 base and the J gene lost 8 bases, with 5 bases spanning the gap. This CDR3 spans 11 amino acids. The CDR3 reads CASSEGQEAFF. The CDR3 region has the DNA TGTGCCAGCAGTGAAGGTCAGGAAGCTTTCTTT.

This clonotype has a count of ten or more. The genes are TRBV29-1 and TRBJ2-1, with TRBD2 identical over 11 bases. This CDR3 has 14 residues. Germline V lookup: CDR1 SQVTM, CDR2 ANQGSEA. J lost 5 bases, V lost 6 bases, and 6 bases had no gene match. CDR3 loop: CSVAGTSGNNEQFF. As DNA, the CDR3 is TGCAGCGTGGCCGGGACTAGCGGAAACAATGAGCAGTTCTTC.

This clonotype has a count of ten or more. The chain carries TRBV7-9 and TRBJ2-5; the match to TRBD1 covers 9 bases. This CDR3 is 15 amino acids long. The V segment lost 4 bases and the J segment 2 bases; nucleotides outside the gene matches: 5. Germline V gene sequence: CDR1 SEHNR, CDR2 FQNEAQ (reference sequence). CDR3 nucleotide sequence: TGTGCCAGCAGCTCGCCGGGACAGGGTCAAGAGACCCAGTACTTC. Its translation: CASSSPGQGQETQYF.

V gene TRBV7-9 combines with J gene TRBJ2-7, with D maybe TRBD1 (5 bases). CDR1 and CDR2 from the germline V gene are SEHNR and FQNEAQ (reference sequence). V shed 5 bases and J shed 3 bases, with 11 bases lying between them. There are 13 residues in the CDR3. The CDR3 sequence is CASSQRGHYEQYF. DNA of the CDR3: TGTGCCAGCAGCCAAAGGGGTCACTACGAGCAGTACTTC.

The sample holds a few counts of this clonotype. The genes are TRBV3-1 and TRBJ2-7; 11 bases map to TRBD2. There are 15 residues in the CDR3. Germline trimming cut 3 bases from V and 2 bases from J; bases unmatched to any gene: 3. Germline CDR1 and CDR2: LGHDT and YNNKEL (reference sequence). CDR3: CASSQRLAGTYEQYF. The CDR3 bases are TGTGCCAGCAGCCAGAGACTAGCGGGGACCTACGAGCAGTACTTC.

This clonotype was recorded many times. CDR3 nucleotides: TGTGCCAGCAGCTCGGACAGGGGCCCTTCCGAGCAGTACTTC. Its translation is CASSSDRGPSEQYF. This chain uses TRBV7-9 with TRBJ2-7; 9 nucleotides agree with TRBD1. The CDR3 covers 14 residues. Trimming cost V 4 bases and J 6 bases; bases outside gene matches: 7. CDR1 is SEHNR, CDR2 FQNEAQ, per germline (reference sequence). Full variable domain (remainder filled in from reference TRBV7-9 and TRBJ2-7): DTGVSQNPRHKITKRGQNVTFRCDPISEHNRLYWYRQTLGQGPEFLTYFQNEAQLEKSRLLSDRFSAERPKGSFSTLEIQRTEQGDSAMYLCASSSDRGPSEQYFGPGTRLTVT.

The gene calls are TRBV7-2 and TRBJ2-3, with D perhaps matching TRBD2 (5 bases). V lost 5 bases and J 2 bases, leaving 11 bases between the germline ends. Germline CDR1 is SGHTA and CDR2 is FQGNSA. The CDR3 covers 14 residues. The CDR3 here is CASSDGLLTDTQYF. CDR3 DNA sequence: TGTGCCAGCAGCGACGGACTCCTCACAGATACGCAGTATTTT.

This clonotype was picked up a small number of times. The chain couples TRBV11-2 to TRBJ2-3; D unresolved. Trimming pared 1 base from V and 0 bases from J, leaving 8 bases between. CDR3 size: 15 residues. Germline CDR1 and CDR2: SGHAT and FQNNGV. In nucleotides, the CDR3 is TGTGCCAGCAGCTTAGGCCACAGTAGCACAGATACGCAGTATTTT. Translation: CASSLGHSSTDTQYF. The variable domain in full, completed from reference TRBV11-2 and TRBJ2-3, reads EAGVAQSPRYKIIEKRQSVAFWCNPISGHATLYWYQQILGQGPKLLIQFQNNGVVDDSQLPKDRFSAERLKGVDSTLKIQPAKLEDSAVYLCASSLGHSSTDTQYFGPGTRLTVL.

This clonotype was seen more than once but under ten times. This chain uses TRBV7-6 with TRBJ2-1, with D uncertain. Germline values: CDR1 SGHVS, CDR2 FNYEAQ. Trimming removed 5 bases at V and 0 bases at J, with 11 bases between. This CDR3 contains 15 residues. For the CDR3, the DNA is TGTGCCAGCAGCCCCGACCAGAGCTCCTACAATGAGCAGTTCTTC. Protein: CASSPDQSSYNEQFF.

The table lists this clonotype with a few counts. The rearrangement uses TRBV10-2 and TRBJ2-7, with D uncertain. In germline, CDR1 is WSHSY, CDR2 SAAADI. Trimming left V 3 bases short and J 9 bases short, with 9 bases between. The CDR3 is 11 residues long. The CDR3 region has the DNA TGCGCCAGCAGTGACGGCCCCGGGCAGTACTTC. It is translated as CASSDGPGQYF.

This chain links TRBV28 with TRBJ1-5; D not certain. Trimming cost V 4 bases and J 0 bases, with 22 bases left between them. Germline loops: CDR1 MDHEN, CDR2 SYDVKM. The CDR3 covers 19 residues. The CDR3 region has the DNA TGTGCCAGCAGTTCACCGAGATTTGATTGGGAGGATAGCAATCAGCCCCAGCATTTT. As protein: CASSSPRFDWEDSNQPQHF. The full variable domain, rest sourced from reference TRBV28 and TRBJ1-5, is DVKVTQSSRYLVKRTGEKVFLECVQDMDHENMFWYRQDPGLGLRLIYFSYDVKMKEKGDIPEGYSVSREKKERFSLILESASTNQTSMYLCASSSPRFDWEDSNQPQHFGDGTRLSIL.

Note on this clonotype: One end of the junction does not line up with germline, which may come from a read error. The rearrangement links TRBV7-7 to TRBJ2-1; the D is unclear. The CDR3 runs to 15 residues. Germline V gene data show CDR1 as SSHAT and CDR2 as FNYEAQ (reference sequence). The CDR3 bases are TGTGCTAGCAGCTTAGGTCCCTCCCCTAGAAATGAGCAGTTCTTC. Amino acids: CASSLGPSPRNEQFF.

This clonotype was seen a handful of times. The J gene is TRBJ2-7, the V gene TRBV20-1, with TRBD1 as a possible D gene (5 bases). The CDR3 is made up of 17 amino acids. Germline CDR1 is DFQATT and CDR2 is SNEGSKA (reference sequence). The V and J ends lost 1 base and 1 base respectively, with 20 bases between them. CDR3 coding DNA: TGCAGTGCTAGAGGAGATTGGACAACTCTGATATCCTACGAGCAGTACTTC. It specifies CSARGDWTTLISYEQYF.

J is TRBJ2-7 and V is TRBV7-2; TRBD2 agrees at 12 bases. Germline V gene sequence: CDR1 SGHTA, CDR2 FQGNSA. This CDR3 spans 16 amino acids. With V trimmed by 5 bases and J by 2 bases, 7 bases remained unmatched. CDR3: CASSPSLAGGPYEQYF. In DNA, the CDR3 is TGTGCCAGCAGCCCCTCACTAGCGGGAGGTCCCTACGAGCAGTACTTC.

This clonotype was seen a handful of times. The junction and the germline gene differ at one end; a read error may be behind it. J is TRBJ1-6 and V is TRBV27; D is unresolved. Germline V CDR1 and CDR2: MNHEY, SMNVEV (reference sequence). This CDR3 contains 15 residues. CDR3 residues: CASSLFQNADSPLHF. CDR3 coding DNA: TGTGCCAGCAGTTTATTTCAAAACGCCGATTCGCCCCTCCACTTT.

The V gene is TRBV7-3, the J gene TRBJ2-3; TRBD2 aligns across 11 bases. The CDR3 consists of 15 residues. Looked up from germline, CDR1 is SGHTA and CDR2 is FQGTGA. Trimming removed 4 bases from V and 6 bases from J; junction bases left unmatched: 6. CDR3 protein: CASSSSGGPWDTQYF. In nucleotides, the CDR3 is TGTGCCAGCAGCTCTAGCGGGGGGCCCTGGGATACGCAGTATTTT.

The rearrangement links TRBV7-9 to TRBJ2-3, with D perhaps TRBD2 (6 bases). The CDR3 runs to 15 residues. Trimming shortened V by 5 bases and J by 0 bases, and 12 bases separated the two germline ends. Germline values: CDR1 SEHNR, CDR2 FQNEAQ (reference sequence). The CDR3 sequence: CASSPSGTSTDTQYF. The CDR3 DNA reads as TGTGCCAGCAGCCCCTCCGGGACTAGCACAGATACGCAGTATTTT.

This clonotype has a count of ten or more. The rearrangement joins TRBV12-3 or TRBV12-4 to TRBJ2-3; tentative D call: TRBD2 (6 bases). This CDR3 has 14 residues. Trimming left V 6 bases short and J 2 bases short, with 12 bases between. The CDR3 sequence: CASSLGGPTDTQYF. The CDR3, as DNA: TGTGCCAGCAGCCTAGGAGGGCCCACAGATACGCAGTATTTT.

The rearrangement uses TRBV27 and TRBJ2-7; possible D gene TRBD2, 6 bases. Looked up from germline, CDR1 is MNHEY and CDR2 is SMNVEV (reference sequence). Trimming shortened V by 6 bases and J by 2 bases, and 14 bases separated the two germline ends. This CDR3 is 14 amino acids long. The CDR3 sequence is CASSYTSWAYEQYF. CDR3 nucleotide sequence: TGTGCCAGCAGCTATACTAGCTGGGCCTACGAGCAGTACTTC.

This clonotype was found a few times. This rearrangement joins TRBV7-9 to TRBJ2-6; no reliable D call. Germline V gene lookup returns CDR1 SEHNR and CDR2 FQNEAQ (reference sequence). The CDR3 loop spans 16 amino acids. V dropped 1 base and J dropped 7 bases, with 14 bases sitting between them. This CDR3 is CASSLGGRDGANVLTF. In nucleotides, the CDR3 is TGTGCCAGCAGCTTAGGAGGTAGGGATGGAGCCAACGTCCTGACTTTC.

This clonotype was counted many times. The DNA for the CDR3 is TGTGCCAGCAGCTTGGACGGGGGAGGGTACGAGCAGTACTTC. Amino acid sequence: CASSLDGGGYEQYF. The V gene is TRBV5-5, the J gene TRBJ2-7; 7 nucleotides line up with TRBD2. Germline V gives CDR1 SGHKS, CDR2 YYEKEE (reference sequence). The length of the CDR3 is 14 residues. V lost 0 bases, J lost 4 bases, and 4 bases stayed unmatched.

This clonotype was observed many times. The chain couples TRBV15 to TRBJ2-5; D call uncertain. The CDR3 sequence is 14 residues long. V lost 3 bases to trimming and J lost 2 bases, with 10 bases between them. Germline CDR1 is LNHNV and CDR2 is YYDKDF (reference sequence). In DNA, the CDR3 is TGTGCCACCAGCAGGTTAAGGGCACAAGAGACCCAGTACTTC. Residues: CATSRLRAQETQYF.

This clonotype occurred many times. The genes are TRBV4-3 and TRBJ2-7; D perhaps matches TRBD2 (7 bases). Germline lookup yields CDR1 LGHNA and CDR2 YSLEER. This CDR3 contains 15 residues. Between the trimmed V and J ends, which lost 1 base and 3 bases, there was a span of 13 bases. The CDR3, as DNA: TGCGCCAGCAGCCAAGGGAGGGGGGGGATCTACGAGCAGTACTTC. Its translation: CASSQGRGGIYEQYF.

This clonotype was picked up a small number of times. The chain recombines TRBV28 with TRBJ2-1; D unclear. The length of the CDR3 is 12 residues. V dropped 6 bases and J dropped 3 bases, with 6 bases sitting between them. Germline CDR1 MDHEN, CDR2 SYDVKM. The CDR3 sequence: CASRPNYNEQFF. DNA for the CDR3: TGTGCCAGCAGACCGAACTACAATGAGCAGTTCTTC.